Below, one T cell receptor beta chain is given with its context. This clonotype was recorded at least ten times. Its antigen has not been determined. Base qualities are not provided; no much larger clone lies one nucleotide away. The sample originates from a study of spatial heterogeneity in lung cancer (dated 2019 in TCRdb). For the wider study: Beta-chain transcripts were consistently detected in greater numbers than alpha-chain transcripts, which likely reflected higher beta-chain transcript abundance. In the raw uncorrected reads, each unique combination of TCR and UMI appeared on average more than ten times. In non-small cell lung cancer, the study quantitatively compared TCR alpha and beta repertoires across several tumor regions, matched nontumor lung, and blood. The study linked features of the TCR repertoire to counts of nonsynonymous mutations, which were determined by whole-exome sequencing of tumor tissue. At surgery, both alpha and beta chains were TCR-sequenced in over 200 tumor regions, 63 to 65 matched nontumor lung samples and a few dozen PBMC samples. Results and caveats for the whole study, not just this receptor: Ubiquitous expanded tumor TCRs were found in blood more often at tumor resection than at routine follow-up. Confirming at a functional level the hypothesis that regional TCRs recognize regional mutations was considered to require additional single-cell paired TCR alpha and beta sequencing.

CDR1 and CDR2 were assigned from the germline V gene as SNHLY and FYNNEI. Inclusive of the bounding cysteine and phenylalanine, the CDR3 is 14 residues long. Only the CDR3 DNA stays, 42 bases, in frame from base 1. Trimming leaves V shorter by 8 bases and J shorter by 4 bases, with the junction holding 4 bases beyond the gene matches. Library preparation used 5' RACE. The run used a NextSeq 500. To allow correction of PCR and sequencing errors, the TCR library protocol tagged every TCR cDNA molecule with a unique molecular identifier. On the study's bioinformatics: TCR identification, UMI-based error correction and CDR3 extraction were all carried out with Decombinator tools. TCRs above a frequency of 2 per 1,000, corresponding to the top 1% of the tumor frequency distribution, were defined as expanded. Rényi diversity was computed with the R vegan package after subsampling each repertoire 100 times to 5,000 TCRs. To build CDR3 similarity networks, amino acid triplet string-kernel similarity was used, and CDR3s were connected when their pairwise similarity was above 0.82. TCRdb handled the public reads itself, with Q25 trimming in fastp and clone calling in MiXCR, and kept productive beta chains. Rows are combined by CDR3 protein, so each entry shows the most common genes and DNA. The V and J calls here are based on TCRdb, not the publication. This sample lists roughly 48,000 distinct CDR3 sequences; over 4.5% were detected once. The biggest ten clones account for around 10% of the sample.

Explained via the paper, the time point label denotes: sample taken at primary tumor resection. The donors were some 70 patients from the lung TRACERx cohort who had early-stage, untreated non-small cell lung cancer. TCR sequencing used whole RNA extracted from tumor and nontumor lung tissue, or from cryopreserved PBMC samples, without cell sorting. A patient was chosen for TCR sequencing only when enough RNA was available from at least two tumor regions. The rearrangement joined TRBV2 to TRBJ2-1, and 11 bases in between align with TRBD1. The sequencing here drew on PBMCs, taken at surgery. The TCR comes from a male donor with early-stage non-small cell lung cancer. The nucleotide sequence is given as TGTGCCAGCGGAGGACAGGGGGCGTACAATGAGCAGTTCTTC. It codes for CASGGQGAYNEQFF.